This T cell receptor beta chain was retrieved from a study of blood T cells in healthy people across ages. No fewer than 7 million PBMCs went into each sample. This clonotype was counted a few times. Its antigen is unidentified. V was pared by 0 bases and J by 1 base, with 9 bases between. Germline loops: CDR1 MNHNY, CDR2 SVGAGI (reference sequence). The CDR3 length is 15 residues. Findings and limits, study-wide: In long-lived donors, naive CD4+ cell counts and diversity exceeded those of aged donors.

Together with a sample-barcoded 5' primer, a J-beta primer mix was included in a second PCR lasting roughly 6 to 12 cycles. TCRdb passed the 5' RACE reads through MiXCR, listing each CDR3 protein once. The repertoire holds some 1,500,000 distinct CDR3 sequences, with around 40% as singletons. The chain is built from TRBV6-6 and TRBJ1-1; D is undetermined. The TCR originated in a woman aged 18-29 years in good health. Sequencing was carried out using blood. The CDR3 sequence: CASSYSSRQNTEAFF. CDR3 sequence (DNA): TGTGCCAGCAGTTACTCATCCAGACAGAACACTGAAGCTTTCTTT.